This TCR beta chain was sequenced during a study of cytomegalovirus exposure and HLA in healthy donors. Study-level background: An earlier analysis identified 120 million or so unique TCR beta sequences in approximately 170 million T cells. Genotyping showed about 80% of 398 donors falling in the Caucasian-associated ancestry cluster. General study points: The later analysis indicated that the majority of CMV-associated TCR beta chains appeared HLA-restricted.

The PCR had 60 Vbeta and 13 Jbeta primers. In the source study's methods: In a later analysis, around 11 million of 60 million to 80 million unique beta chains occurred in at least two donors. Profiled with immunoSEQ multiplex PCR; TCRdb holds only in-frame clones, not every one. From that table come the V and J calls and clone size; the DNA was used to work out D and trimming. The sample has just under 65,000 clones, and its top ten clones hold less than 20%. CDR1 is MGHDK, CDR2 SYGVNS, per germline. The J segment lost 11 bases and the V segment lost 1 base, leaving 14 bases of the junction unmatched. The CDR3 has 17 amino acids. As for this clone: Its antigen is not known.

This sequence was found in a boy under 18 in good health and CMV-seronegative. The sequencing input was PBMCs. The V and J genes are TRBV25-1 and TRBJ1-1; 12 bases match TRBD1. CDR3 bases: TGTGCCAGCAGTGAATCGGGTCCGGGACAGGGGGCGTTGGGGGCTTTCTTT. It codes for CASSESGPGQGALGAFF.